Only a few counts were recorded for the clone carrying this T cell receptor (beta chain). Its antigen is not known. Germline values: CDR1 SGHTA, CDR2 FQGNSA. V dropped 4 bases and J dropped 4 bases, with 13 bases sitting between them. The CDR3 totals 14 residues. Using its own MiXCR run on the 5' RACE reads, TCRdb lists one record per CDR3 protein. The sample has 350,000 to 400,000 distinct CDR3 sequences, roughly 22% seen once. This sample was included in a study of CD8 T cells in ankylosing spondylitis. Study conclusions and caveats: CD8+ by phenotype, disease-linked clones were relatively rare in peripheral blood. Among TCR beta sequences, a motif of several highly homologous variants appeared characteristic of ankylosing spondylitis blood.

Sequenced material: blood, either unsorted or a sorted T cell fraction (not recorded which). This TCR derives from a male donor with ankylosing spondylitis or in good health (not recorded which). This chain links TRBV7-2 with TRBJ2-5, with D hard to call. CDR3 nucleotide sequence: TGTGCCAGCAGCTCCACAGCAGAGGCAGAGACCCAGTACTTC. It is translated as CASSSTAEAETQYF.